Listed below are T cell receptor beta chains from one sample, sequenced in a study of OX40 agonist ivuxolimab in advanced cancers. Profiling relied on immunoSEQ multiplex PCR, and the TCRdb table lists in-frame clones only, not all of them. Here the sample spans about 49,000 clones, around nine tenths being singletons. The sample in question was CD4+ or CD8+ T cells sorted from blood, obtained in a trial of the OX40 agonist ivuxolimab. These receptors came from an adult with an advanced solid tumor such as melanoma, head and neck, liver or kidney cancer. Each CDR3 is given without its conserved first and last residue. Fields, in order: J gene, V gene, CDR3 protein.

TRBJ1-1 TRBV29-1 SVGAVRLNTEAF
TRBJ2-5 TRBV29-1 SVEKLAGGPGETQY
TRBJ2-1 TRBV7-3 ASSLALAGGPYEQF
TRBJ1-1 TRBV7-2 ASSRTGRNTEAF
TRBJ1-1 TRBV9 ASSPGGGRGTEAF
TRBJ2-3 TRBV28 ASSWSGGELDTQY
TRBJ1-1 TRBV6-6 ASSQTPRVATEAF
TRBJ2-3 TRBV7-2 ASNVGLATQY
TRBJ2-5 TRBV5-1 ASSSQPETQY
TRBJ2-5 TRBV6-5 ASSTETSGKETQY
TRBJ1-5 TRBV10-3 AIGETGLYQPQH
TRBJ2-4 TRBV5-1 ASSLEYSGAQNIQY
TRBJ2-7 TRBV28 ASTPARIHEQY
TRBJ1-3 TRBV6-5 ASSPRPGNTIY
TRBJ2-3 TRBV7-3 ASSLNAVSDTQY
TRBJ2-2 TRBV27 ASSDGQIRGYNTGELF
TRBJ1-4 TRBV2 ASKMQAVNEKLF
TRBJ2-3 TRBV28 ASFPSGRELVY
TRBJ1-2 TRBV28 ASSLSGVYT
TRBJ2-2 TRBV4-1 ASSPGTSAGTGELF
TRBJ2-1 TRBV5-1 ASSLELDEQF
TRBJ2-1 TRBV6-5 ASTFTGTGGHEQF
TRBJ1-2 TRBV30 AWTQGSAQYT
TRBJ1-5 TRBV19 ASSLARDQPQH
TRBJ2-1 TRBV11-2 ASSYSGRVHNEQF
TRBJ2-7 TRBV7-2 ASSQLRIKRAYEQY
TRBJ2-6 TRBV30 AWSGRRGIALAGANVLT
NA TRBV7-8 ASSLVGGAGLARNEQY
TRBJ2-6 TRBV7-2 ASSFIQGAGANVLT